One sample yielded the 7 T cell receptor beta chains listed below, sequenced in a study of Ad26.COV2.S vaccination and SARS-CoV-2 variants. Specified treatment: roughly 18 received Ad26.COV2.S at low or high dose, single or two shots; 5 received placebo; per-sample allocation not given. Sample collection was performed on day 63 after the first vaccine or placebo injection. This table comes from immunoSEQ multiplex PCR, and its TCRdb copy is limited to in-frame clones, with some not included. The sample includes roughly 400,000 clones, 92% of them seen just once. Sequencing was performed on peripheral blood, taken in a trial of Ad26.COV2.S vaccine versus placebo. The receptors here all came from a person between 18 and 65 years old who received the Ad26.COV2.S COVID-19 vaccine or a placebo.

This clone was detected ten times or more. The chain couples TRBV5-5 to TRBJ2-2, with D possibly matching TRBD1 (6 bases). Trimming took off 1 base at V and 1 base at J, with 17 bases between the two ends. The germline CDR1 and CDR2 sequences are SGHKS and YYEKEE (reference sequence). This CDR3 contains 18 residues. The CDR3: CASSLRVGWGQNTGELFF. CDR3 DNA: TGTGCCAGCAGCTTGAGGGTGGGTTGGGGACAGAACACCGGGGAGCTGTTTTTT. Complete variable domain (other parts from reference TRBV5-5 and TRBJ2-2): DAGVTQSPTHLIKTRGQQVTLRCSPISGHKSVSWYQQVLGQGPQFIFQYYEKEERGRGNFPDRFSARQFPNYSSELNVNALLLGDSALYLCASSLRVGWGQNTGELFFGEGSRLTVL.

The rearrangement uses TRBV9 and TRBJ2-5, with 7 bases fitting TRBD1. CDR3 length equals 15 residues. The germline V gene encodes CDR1 SGDLS and CDR2 YYNGEE. V shed 2 bases, J shed 5 bases, and the junction held 9 bases outside the gene matches. The CDR3 loop is CASSVGARGRETQYF. The CDR3 nucleotides read TGTGCCAGCAGCGTGGGGGCGAGGGGGCGGGAGACCCAGTACTTC. Looking up the rest from reference TRBV9 and TRBJ2-5 gives the full variable domain: DSGVTQTPKHLITATGQRVTLRCSPRSGDLSVYWYQQSLDQGLQFLIQYYNGEERAKGNILERFSAQQFPDLHSELNLSSLELGDSALYFCASSVGARGRETQYFGPGTRLLVL.

CDR3 protein: CASSEVKRGGPGELFF. The CDR3, as DNA: TGTGCCAGCAGTGAGGTCAAGCGGGGGGGCCCCGGGGAGCTGTTTTTT. This chain links TRBV6-2 or TRBV6-3 with TRBJ2-2; 10 positions match TRBD2. This CDR3 is 16 amino acids long. The germline V gene has CDR1 MNHEY and CDR2 SVGEGT. Trimming took 5 bases from V and 6 from J; bases not matched to a gene: 9.

The chain recombines TRBV29-1 with TRBJ1-1; 7 nucleotides match TRBD1. This CDR3 is built from 14 residues. The germline V gene has CDR1 SQVTM and CDR2 ANQGSEA. V lost 7 bases to trimming and J lost 6 bases; unmatched junction nucleotides: 14. CDR3 region: CSADRVGGTPEAFF. The CDR3 DNA reads as TGCAGCGCTGACAGGGTAGGGGGCACACCTGAAGCTTTCTTT.

This chain joins TRBV6-2 or TRBV6-3 and TRBJ2-3; 11 nucleotides line up with TRBD2. This CDR3 spans 16 amino acids. Germline CDR1 MNHEY, CDR2 SVGEGT. The junction had 12 bases not matched to a gene; V was cut back by 7 bases and J by 6 bases. CDR3 region: CASNPGLAGPPDTQYF. The CDR3 DNA reads as TGTGCCAGCAACCCCGGACTAGCGGGTCCCCCCGATACGCAGTATTTT.

The genes are TRBV7-2 and TRBJ2-7, with D possibly being TRBD2 (6 bases). Germline CDR1 reads SGHTA; CDR2 reads FQGNSA. V was clipped by 1 base and J by 4 bases, with 11 bases between them. The CDR3 loop spans 14 amino acids. This chain's CDR3 is CASSLGGVTYEQYF. As DNA, the CDR3 is TGTGCCAGCAGCTTAGGCGGGGTCACTTACGAGCAGTACTTC. Supplemented by reference TRBV7-2 and TRBJ2-7, the full variable domain reads GAGVSQSPSNKVTEKGKDVELRCDPISGHTALYWYRQSLGQGLEFLIYFQGNSAPDKSGLPSDRFSAERTGGSVSTLTIQRTQQEDSAVYLCASSLGGVTYEQYFGPGTRLTVT.

V usage is TRBV19 and J usage is TRBJ1-1; D gene uncertain. The CDR3 spans 13 residues. Germline CDR1 reads LNHDA; CDR2 reads SQIVND (reference sequence). Trimming shortened V by 5 bases and J by 5 bases, and 12 bases separated the two germline ends. This chain's CDR3 is CASSRGTGTEAFF. Written as DNA, the CDR3 is TGTGCCAGTAGTCGGGGAACGGGGACTGAAGCTTTCTTT.